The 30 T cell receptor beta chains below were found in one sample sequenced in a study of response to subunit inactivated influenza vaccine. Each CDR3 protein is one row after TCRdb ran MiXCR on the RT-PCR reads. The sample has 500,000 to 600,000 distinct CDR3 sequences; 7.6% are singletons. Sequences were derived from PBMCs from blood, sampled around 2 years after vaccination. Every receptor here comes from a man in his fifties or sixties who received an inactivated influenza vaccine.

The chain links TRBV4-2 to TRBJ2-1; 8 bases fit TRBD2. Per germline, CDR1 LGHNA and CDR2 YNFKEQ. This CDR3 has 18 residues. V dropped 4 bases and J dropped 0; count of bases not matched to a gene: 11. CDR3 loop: CASSPYKAGESSYNEQFF. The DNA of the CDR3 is TGTGCCAGCAGCCCTTACAAAGCGGGAGAAAGCTCCTACAATGAGCAGTTCTTC.

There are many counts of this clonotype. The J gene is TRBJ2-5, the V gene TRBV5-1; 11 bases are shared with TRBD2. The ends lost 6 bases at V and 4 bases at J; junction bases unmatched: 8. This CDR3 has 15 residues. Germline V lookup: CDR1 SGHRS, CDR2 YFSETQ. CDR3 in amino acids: CASIPGLAELETQYF. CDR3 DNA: TGCGCCAGCATCCCGGGACTAGCGGAATTAGAGACCCAGTACTTC.

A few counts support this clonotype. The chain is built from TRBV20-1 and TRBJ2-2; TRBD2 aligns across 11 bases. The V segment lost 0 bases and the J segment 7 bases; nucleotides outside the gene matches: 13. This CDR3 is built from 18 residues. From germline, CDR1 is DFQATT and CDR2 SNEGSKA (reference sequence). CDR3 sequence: CSARDGASGGTLGGELFF. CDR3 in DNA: TGCAGTGCTAGAGATGGGGCTAGCGGGGGGACCTTAGGCGGGGAGCTGTTTTTT.

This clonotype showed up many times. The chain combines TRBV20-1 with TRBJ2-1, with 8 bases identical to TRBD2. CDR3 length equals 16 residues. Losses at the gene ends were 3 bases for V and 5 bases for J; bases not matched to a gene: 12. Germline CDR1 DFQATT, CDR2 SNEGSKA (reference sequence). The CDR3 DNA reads TGCAGTGCTAGTCGAACTAGCAGCGGGAGAAACAATGAGCAGTTCTTC. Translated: CSASRTSSGRNNEQFF.

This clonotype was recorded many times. The CDR3 loop reads CASSPIGSRVFGNTIYF. CDR3 in DNA: TGTGCCAGCAGTCCGATAGGGAGTAGGGTCTTTGGAAACACCATATATTTT. The chain uses TRBV12-3 or TRBV12-4 and TRBJ1-3; D call uncertain. The ends were cut back, 5 bases at V and 3 bases at J, with 20 bases in the middle. This CDR3 region has 17 residues.

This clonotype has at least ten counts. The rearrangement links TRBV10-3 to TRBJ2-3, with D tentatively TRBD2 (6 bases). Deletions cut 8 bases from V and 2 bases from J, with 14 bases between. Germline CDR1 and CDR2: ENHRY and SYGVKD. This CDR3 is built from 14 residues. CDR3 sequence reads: CAIGNSGATDTQYF. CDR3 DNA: TGTGCCATCGGTAATAGCGGAGCCACAGATACGCAGTATTTT.

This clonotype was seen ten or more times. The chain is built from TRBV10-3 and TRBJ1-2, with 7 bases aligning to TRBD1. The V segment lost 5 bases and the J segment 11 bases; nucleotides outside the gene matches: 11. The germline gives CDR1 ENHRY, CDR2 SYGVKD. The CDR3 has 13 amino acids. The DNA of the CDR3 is TGTGCCATCAGTAAATCCGACAGGGACCCGTACACCTTC. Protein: CAISKSDRDPYTF.

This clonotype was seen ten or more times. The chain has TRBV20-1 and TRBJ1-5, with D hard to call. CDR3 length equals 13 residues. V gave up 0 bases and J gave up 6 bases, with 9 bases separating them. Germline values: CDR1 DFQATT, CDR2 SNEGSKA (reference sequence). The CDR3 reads CSARDEGFQPQHF. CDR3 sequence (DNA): TGCAGTGCTAGAGATGAGGGATTTCAGCCCCAGCATTTT.

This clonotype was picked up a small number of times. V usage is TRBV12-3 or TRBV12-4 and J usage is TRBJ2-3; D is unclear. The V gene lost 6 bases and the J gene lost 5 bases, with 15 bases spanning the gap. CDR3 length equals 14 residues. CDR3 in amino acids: CASSLGPLVDTQYF. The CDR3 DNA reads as TGTGCCAGCAGCCTCGGCCCCTTAGTAGATACGCAGTATTTT.

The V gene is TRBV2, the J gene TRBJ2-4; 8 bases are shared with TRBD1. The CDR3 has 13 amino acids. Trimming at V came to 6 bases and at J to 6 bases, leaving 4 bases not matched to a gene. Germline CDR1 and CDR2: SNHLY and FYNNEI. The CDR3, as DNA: TGTGCCAGCAGGCGAGACAGGGGAAACATTCAGTACTTC. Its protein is CASRRDRGNIQYF.

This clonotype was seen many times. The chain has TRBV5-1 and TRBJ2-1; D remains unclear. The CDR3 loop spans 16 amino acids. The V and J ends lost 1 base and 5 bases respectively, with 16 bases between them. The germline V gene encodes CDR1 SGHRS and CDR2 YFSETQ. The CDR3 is CASSLPRSSVDNEQFF. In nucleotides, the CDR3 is TGCGCCAGCAGCTTGCCTCGGAGCAGTGTTGACAATGAGCAGTTCTTC.

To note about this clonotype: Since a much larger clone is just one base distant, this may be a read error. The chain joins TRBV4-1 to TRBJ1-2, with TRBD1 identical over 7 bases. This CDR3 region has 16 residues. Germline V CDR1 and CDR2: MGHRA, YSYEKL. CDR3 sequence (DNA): TGCGCCAGCAGCCACAAAACGGGACAGATACTTTATGGCTGCACCTTC. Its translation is CASSHKTGQILYGCTF.

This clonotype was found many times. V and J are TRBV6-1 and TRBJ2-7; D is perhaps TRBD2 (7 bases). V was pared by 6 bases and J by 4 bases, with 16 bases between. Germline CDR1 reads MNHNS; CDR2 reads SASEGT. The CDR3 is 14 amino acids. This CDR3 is CASRGGGSNYEQYF. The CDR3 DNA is TGTGCCAGCAGAGGGGGGGGCTCAAATTACGAGCAGTACTTC.

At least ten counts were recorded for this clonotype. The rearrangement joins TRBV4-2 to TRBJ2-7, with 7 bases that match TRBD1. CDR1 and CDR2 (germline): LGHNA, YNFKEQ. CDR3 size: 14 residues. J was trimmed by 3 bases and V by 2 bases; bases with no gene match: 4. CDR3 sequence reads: CASSQQQGLYEQYF. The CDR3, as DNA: TGTGCCAGCAGCCAACAACAGGGGCTCTACGAGCAGTACTTC.

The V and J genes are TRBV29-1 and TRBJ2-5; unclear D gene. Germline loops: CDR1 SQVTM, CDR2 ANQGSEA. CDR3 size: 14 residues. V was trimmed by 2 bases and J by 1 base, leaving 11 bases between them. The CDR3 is CSVEPPIFQETQYF. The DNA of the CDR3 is TGCAGCGTTGAACCCCCAATATTCCAAGAGACCCAGTACTTC.

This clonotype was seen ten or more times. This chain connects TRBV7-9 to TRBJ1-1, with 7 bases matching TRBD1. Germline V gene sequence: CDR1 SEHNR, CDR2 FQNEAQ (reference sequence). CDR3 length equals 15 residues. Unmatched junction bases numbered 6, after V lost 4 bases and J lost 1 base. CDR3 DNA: TGTGCCAGCAGCTCACCCCGGACAGGGAACACTGAAGCTTTCTTT. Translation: CASSSPRTGNTEAFF.

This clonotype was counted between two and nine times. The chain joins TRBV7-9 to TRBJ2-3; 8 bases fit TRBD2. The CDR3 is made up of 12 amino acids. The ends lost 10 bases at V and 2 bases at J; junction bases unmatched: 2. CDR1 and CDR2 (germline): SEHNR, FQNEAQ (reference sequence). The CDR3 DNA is TGTGCCATCGGGGGGGTCACAGATACGCAGTATTTT. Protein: CAIGGVTDTQYF.

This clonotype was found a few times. The CDR3 protein is CASRGAGSNTEAFF. As DNA, the CDR3 is TGTGCCAGCAGAGGGGCAGGTTCGAACACTGAAGCTTTCTTT. This chain joins TRBV6-1 and TRBJ1-1, with D perhaps matching TRBD1 (5 bases). Germline lookup yields CDR1 MNHNS and CDR2 SASEGT. The length of the CDR3 is 14 residues. Trimming cost V 6 bases and J 1 base, with 12 bases left between them.

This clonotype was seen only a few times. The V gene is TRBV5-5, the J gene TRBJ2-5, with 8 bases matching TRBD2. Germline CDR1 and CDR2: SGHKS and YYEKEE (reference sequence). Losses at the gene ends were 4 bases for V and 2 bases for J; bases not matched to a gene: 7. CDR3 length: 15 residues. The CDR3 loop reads CASSAGAGVQETQYF. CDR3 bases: TGTGCCAGCAGCGCGGGAGCGGGGGTACAAGAGACCCAGTACTTC.

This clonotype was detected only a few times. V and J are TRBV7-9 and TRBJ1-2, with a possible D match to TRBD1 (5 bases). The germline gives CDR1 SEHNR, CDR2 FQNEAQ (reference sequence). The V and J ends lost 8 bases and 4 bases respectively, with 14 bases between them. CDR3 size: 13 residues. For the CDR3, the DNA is TGTGCCAGCGAACGTCAGGGTAGCTATGGCTACACCTTC. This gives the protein CASERQGSYGYTF.

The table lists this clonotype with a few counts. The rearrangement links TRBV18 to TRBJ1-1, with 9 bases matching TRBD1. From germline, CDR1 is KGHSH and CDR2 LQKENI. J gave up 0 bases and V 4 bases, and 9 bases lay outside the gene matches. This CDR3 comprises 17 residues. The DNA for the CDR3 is TGTGCCAGCTCACTCACTTTGCGACAGGGGGTGAACACTGAAGCTTTCTTT. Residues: CASSLTLRQGVNTEAFF.

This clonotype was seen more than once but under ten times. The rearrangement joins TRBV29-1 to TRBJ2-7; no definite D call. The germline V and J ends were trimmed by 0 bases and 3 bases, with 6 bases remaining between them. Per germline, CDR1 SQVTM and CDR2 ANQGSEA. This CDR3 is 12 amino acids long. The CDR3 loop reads CSVEDSDYEQYF. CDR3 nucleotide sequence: TGCAGCGTTGAAGACTCCGACTACGAGCAGTACTTC.

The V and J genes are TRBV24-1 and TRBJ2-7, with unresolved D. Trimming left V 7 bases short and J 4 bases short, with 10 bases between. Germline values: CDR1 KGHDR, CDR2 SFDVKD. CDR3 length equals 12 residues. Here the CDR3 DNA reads TGTGCCACCAGGCTCGTCGGGTACGAGCAGTACTTC. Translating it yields CATRLVGYEQYF.

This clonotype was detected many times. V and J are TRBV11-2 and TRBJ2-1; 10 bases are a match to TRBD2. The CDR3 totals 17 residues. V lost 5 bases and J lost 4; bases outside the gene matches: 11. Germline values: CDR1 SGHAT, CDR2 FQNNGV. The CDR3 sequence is CASSHTGTSEQYNEQFF. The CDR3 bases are TGTGCCAGCAGCCACACCGGGACTAGCGAGCAGTACAATGAGCAGTTCTTC.

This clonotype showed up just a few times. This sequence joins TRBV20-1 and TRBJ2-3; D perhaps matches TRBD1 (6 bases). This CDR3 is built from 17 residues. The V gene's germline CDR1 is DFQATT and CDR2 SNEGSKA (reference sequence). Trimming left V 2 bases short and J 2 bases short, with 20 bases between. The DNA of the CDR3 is TGCAGTGCTAGATCGGCAGGACAGAGTAATCCCACAGATACGCAGTATTTT. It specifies CSARSAGQSNPTDTQYF.

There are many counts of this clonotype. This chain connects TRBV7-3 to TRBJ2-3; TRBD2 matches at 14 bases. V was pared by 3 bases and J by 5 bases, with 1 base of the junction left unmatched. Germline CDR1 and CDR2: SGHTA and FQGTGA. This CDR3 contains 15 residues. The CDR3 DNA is TGTGCCAGCAGCTTGGGACTAGCGGGAGTAGATACGCAGTATTTT. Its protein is CASSLGLAGVDTQYF.

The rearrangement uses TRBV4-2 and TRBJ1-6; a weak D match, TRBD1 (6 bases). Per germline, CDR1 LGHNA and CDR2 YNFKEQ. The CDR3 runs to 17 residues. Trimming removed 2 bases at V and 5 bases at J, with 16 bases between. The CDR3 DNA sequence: TGTGCCAGCAGCCAATATAGGCCAGGGGTCGATAATTCACCCCTCCACTTT. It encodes CASSQYRPGVDNSPLHF.

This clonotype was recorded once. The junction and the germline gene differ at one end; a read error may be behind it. As DNA, the CDR3 is TGTGCCAGCAGTTTTTTGGGTACTAGCACAAATACGCAGTATTTT. This gives the protein CASSFLGTSTNTQYF. The chain couples TRBV27 to TRBJ2-3; tentatively, D is TRBD2 (6 bases). In germline, CDR1 is MNHEY, CDR2 SMNVEV (reference sequence). This CDR3 contains 15 residues.

The CDR3 loop is CASSLDPLYTEAFF. The CDR3 bases are TGTGCCAGCAGCTTAGATCCACTTTACACTGAAGCTTTCTTT. J is TRBJ1-1 and V is TRBV11-2, with D unresolved. The CDR3 length is 14 residues. V lost 0 bases, J lost 3 bases, and 8 bases lay in between. Germline V CDR1 and CDR2: SGHAT, FQNNGV.

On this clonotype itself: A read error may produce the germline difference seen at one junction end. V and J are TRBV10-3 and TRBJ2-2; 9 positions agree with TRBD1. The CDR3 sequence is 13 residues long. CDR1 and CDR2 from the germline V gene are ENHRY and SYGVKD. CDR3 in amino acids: CSIRTGATGELFF. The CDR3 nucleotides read TGTTCCATAAGGACAGGGGCGACCGGGGAGCTGTTTTTT.